This T cell receptor beta chain was sequenced during a study of T cell clonality in common variable immunodeficiency. CDR3 size: 13 residues. Trimming removed 7 bases from V and 3 bases from J; junction bases left unmatched: 6. Germline CDR1 and CDR2: SNHLY and FYNNEI. Both groups were predominantly of Caucasian heritage. Points on this clone: Antigen unknown. The CDR3 is cut off 3 residues early in the read; its end comes from the germline J gene.

Overall study results and limits: CVID subjects showed higher TCRbeta clonality than healthy controls. Common variable immunodeficiency TCR beta sequences reportedly had fewer deletions and N-nucleotide insertions. CVID patient heterogeneity limited repertoire-clinical complication correlations. What drives increased CVID clonality needs T cell subpopulation sequencing.

Repertoires were generated with immunoSEQ multiplex PCR, while TCRdb's copy carries only in-frame clones and drops some. The sample contains about 42,000 clones, none occurring once; 5.5% to 7% lies in the top ten. This TCR was recovered from a human donor with common variable immunodeficiency. The sample was peripheral blood mononuclear cells. This chain joins TRBV2 and TRBJ2-7; the match to TRBD1 covers 7 bases. The CDR3 loop is CASTRQGNYEQYF. CDR3 bases read: TGTGCCAGCACCAGACAGGGAAACTACGAG.